The clone carrying this T cell receptor beta chain has ten or more counts. Its antigen is as yet unknown. The use of a sample-barcoded 5' primer and a J-beta primer mix characterized a second PCR of 7 to 11 cycles. Each sample yielded at least 2.5 million CDR3-containing paired-end reads. Using its own MiXCR run on the 5' RACE reads, TCRdb lists one record per CDR3 protein. The repertoire consists of some 560,000 distinct CDR3 sequences, with about 26% occurring once and the leading ten covering roughly 3.5%. This CDR3 is built from 15 residues. Germline V gene sequence: CDR1 SEHNR, CDR2 FQNEAQ (reference sequence). Trimming removed 3 bases at V and 0 bases at J, with 12 bases between. The data stem from a study of blood T cells in healthy people across ages. Whole-study findings and limits: It was the long-lived donors that had more naive CD4+ cells and higher diversity than aged donors.

These data were also filed under a second study, of T cells of mothers and their children.

The rearrangement links TRBV7-9 to TRBJ2-7, with D uncertain. Material for sequencing was blood. The source of this sequence is a boy between 2 and 15 years old in good health. The CDR3 spells CASSLVGPSSYEQYF. CDR3 in DNA: TGTGCCAGCAGCTTGGTCGGGCCGAGCTCCTACGAGCAGTACTTC.